This T cell receptor beta chain was found in a study of blood T cell repertoires in COVID-19. About the study: From T cells, B-cell-depleted T cells, or PBMCs came the material, which was cDNA or gDNA.

Between the trimmed V and J ends, which lost 7 bases and 4 bases, there was a span of 14 bases. CDR1 and CDR2 (germline): MGHDK, SYGVNS. The CDR3 has 15 residues. Some clones are missing from TCRdb's copy, which holds only in-frame ones; the method was immunoSEQ multiplex PCR. The table has around 50,000 clones, around 88% seen once. This sequence was found in a human donor in a cohort sampled during active COVID-19. Sequenced: peripheral blood. The V and J genes are TRBV25-1 and TRBJ1-6; D may be TRBD1 (6 bases). In nucleotides, the CDR3 is TGTGCCAGCACTACAGGGCCGCAGTATAATTCACCCCTCCACTTT. Translation gives CASTTGPQYNSPLHF.